This TCR beta chain originates from a study of CD8+CD57+ T cells in acquired aplastic anemia. About the research overall: Isolated CD4+ and CD8+ cells, once sorted, yielded DNA averaging around 3 ug.

Notes on the study in general: CD8+ Simpson's diversity showed no significant patient-control difference.

Previously, flow cytometry had revealed CD8+CD57+ cell expansion in the patients chosen for sequencing. Patients had received no therapy at the time of blood sampling. Genomic DNA provided the template from which TCR beta VDJ and CDR3 profiles were obtained. MiXCR, run by TCRdb on the reads, gives a single entry per CDR3 protein. The table lists around 500,000 distinct CDR3 sequences, around 30% of them singletons. A remark on this clonotype: Its antigen remains unknown.

The CDR3 contains 15 residues. Germline lookup yields CDR1 MNHEY and CDR2 SVGAGI. V was trimmed by 2 bases and J by 3 bases, leaving 13 bases between them. The origin of this receptor is a human donor with aplastic anemia. This chain connects TRBV6-5 to TRBJ1-2; D is undetermined. The sample consisted of sorted CD4+, CD8+, or CD8+CD57+ T cells (not recorded which) from PBMCs. For the CDR3, the DNA is TGTGCCAGCAGTTACGTACGGGTGGCTGACTATGGCTACACCTTC. Encoded protein: CASSYVRVADYGYTF.